The clone carrying this T cell receptor beta chain appeared a single time. Sequencing was performed with immunoSEQ multiplex PCR; in TCRdb, only in-frame clones are kept and a portion is missing. This sample carries about 9,600 clones, over 80% of them seen once, and the ten largest clones take about 0.82%. The data belong to a study of follicular helper T cells after annual influenza vaccination. Time point of the sample: 2014-2015 season, 7 days after vaccination. Germline V gene lookup returns CDR1 MDHEN and CDR2 SYDVKM. This CDR3 spans 14 amino acids. The junction had 9 bases not matched to a gene; V was cut back by 5 bases and J by 9 bases.

The material was CXCR5- memory CD4+ T cells sorted from blood, obtained 7 days after influenza vaccination. The J gene is TRBJ1-2, the V gene TRBV28; TRBD1 aligns across 10 bases. The origin of this receptor is an adult who received the influenza vaccine. The DNA of the CDR3 is TGTGCCAGCAGTACCCGGACAGGGGGGGAACGCTACACCTTC. It is translated as CASSTRTGGERYTF.